This T cell receptor beta chain is drawn from a study of blood T cell repertoires in COVID-19 (dated by TCRdb to the early 2020s). Regarding the research as a whole: Samples covering the acute and convalescent phases of COVID-19 were provided by collaborators in the United States, Italy and Spain. The prospective study material was composed of cDNA or gDNA derived from T cells, B-cell-depleted T cells, or PBMCs. Deeply sampled blood TCRbeta repertoires from subjects exposed to, actively infected with, or recovered from COVID-19 were included in the dataset. The repertoires were made available in a free public database intended to serve as a resource for research on the immune response to SARS-CoV-2. The samples were drawn from the first 160 participants of the ongoing ImmuneRACE study and from over a thousand subjects provided by 6 global collaborators. Nearly every sample came with metadata listing a de-identified subject ID, COVID-19 status, age in years and sex. HLA class I and class II types, where available, came from metadata supplied by the sample provider rather than from assay-based typing. Findings and caveats that apply to the study as a whole: Clinical and demographic metadata were provided uncurated, with the amount varying by source and participant.

Collaborating institutions collected whole blood in K2EDTA tubes following their own protocols. Collaborator samples were shipped for TCRbeta analysis as frozen whole blood, isolated PBMCs, or DNA extracted from either sample type. TCRbeta CDR3 regions were amplified from genomic DNA using the immunoSEQ Assay, a bias-controlled multiplex PCR. Concerning the study's data processing: The number of nucleated cells in each sample was estimated by amplification of reference gene primers within the assay. Sequence reads were collapsed and filtered to measure the absolute abundance of every unique TCRbeta CDR3 rearrangement. For each sample, productive Simpson clonality was calculated as the square root of Simpson's diversity index over productive rearrangements. Sourced from immuneACCESS, this table was stored by TCRdb with only in-frame sequences that have V and J called. A share of the clones is absent; for the studies checked, an unresolved V gene accounts for under half, and the remainder has no known explanation. V, J and clone size are those of that table, while D and trimming were read from the DNA. For this sample the table gives around 210,000 clones, of which roughly nine tenths were detected only once. The biggest ten clones account for 0.7% to 0.95% of the sample.

Reading from cysteine to phenylalanine, the CDR3 counts 13 amino acids. Only the CDR3 DNA is retained, 39 bases long and in frame from the first base. The junction shows trimming of 4 bases on V and 3 bases on J, plus 11 bases between the germline ends. CDR1 and CDR2 are drawn from the germline V gene: SQVTM, ANQGSEA. About this clone: Which antigen it targets is not known. One base away there is no much larger clone; base qualities are not given.

This clonotype was obtained from a woman in her sixties or seventies with acute or convalescent COVID-19. The chain links TRBV29-1 with TRBJ2-3; TRBD2 is perhaps the D gene, given 6 matching bases. Sequenced material: peripheral blood. The nucleotides are TGCAGCGTTGCTAGGCTAGCGACAGATACGCAGTATTTT. Its protein product is CSVARLATDTQYF.